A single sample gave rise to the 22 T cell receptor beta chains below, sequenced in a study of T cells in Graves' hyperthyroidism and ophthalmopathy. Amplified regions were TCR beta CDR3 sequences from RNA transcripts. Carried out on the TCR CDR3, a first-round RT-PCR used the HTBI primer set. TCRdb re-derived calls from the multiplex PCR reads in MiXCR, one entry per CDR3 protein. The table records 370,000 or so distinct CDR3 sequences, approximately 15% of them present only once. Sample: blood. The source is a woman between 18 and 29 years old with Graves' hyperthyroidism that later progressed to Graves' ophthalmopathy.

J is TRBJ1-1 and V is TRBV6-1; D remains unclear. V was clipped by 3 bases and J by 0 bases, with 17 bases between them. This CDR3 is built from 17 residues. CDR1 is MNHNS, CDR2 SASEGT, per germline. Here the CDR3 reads CASSDGYLVRLNTEAFF. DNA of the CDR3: TGTGCCAGCAGTGACGGTTACTTAGTACGGTTGAACACTGAAGCTTTCTTT.

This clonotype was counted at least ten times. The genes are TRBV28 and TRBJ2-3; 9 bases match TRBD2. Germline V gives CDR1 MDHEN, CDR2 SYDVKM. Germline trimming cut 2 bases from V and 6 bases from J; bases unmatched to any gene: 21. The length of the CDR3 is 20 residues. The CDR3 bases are TGTGCCAGCAGTTTAACCCCGCCAGGGCTGACTAGCGGAGTGGGGGATACGCAGTATTTT. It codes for CASSLTPPGLTSGVGDTQYF.

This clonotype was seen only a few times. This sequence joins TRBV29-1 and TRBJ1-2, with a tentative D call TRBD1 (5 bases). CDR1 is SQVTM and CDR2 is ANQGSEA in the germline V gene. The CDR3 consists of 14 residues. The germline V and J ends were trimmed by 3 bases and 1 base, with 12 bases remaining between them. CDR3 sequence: CSVEGGSLNYGYTF. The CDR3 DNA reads TGCAGCGTTGAGGGGGGTTCCCTTAACTATGGCTACACCTTC.

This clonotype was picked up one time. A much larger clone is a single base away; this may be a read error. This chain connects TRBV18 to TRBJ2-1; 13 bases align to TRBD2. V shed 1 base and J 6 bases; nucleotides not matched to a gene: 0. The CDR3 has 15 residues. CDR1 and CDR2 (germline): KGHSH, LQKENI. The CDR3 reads CASSPRTSGGNEQFF. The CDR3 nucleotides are TGTGCCAGCTCACCACGGACTAGCGGGGGCAATGAGCAGTTCTTC. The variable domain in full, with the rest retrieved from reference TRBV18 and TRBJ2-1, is NAGVMQNPRHLVRRRGQEARLRCSPMKGHSHVYWYRQLPEEGLKFMVYLQKENIIDESGMPKERFSAEFPKEGPSILRIQQVVRGDSAAYFCASSPRTSGGNEQFFGPGTRLTVL.

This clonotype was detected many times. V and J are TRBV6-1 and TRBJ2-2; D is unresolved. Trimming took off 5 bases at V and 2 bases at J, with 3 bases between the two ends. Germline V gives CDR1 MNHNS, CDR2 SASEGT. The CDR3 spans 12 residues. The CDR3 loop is CASSSNTGELFF. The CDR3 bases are TGTGCCAGCAGTTCTAACACCGGGGAGCTGTTTTTT.

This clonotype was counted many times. The CDR3, as DNA: TGTGCCACCAGCAGAGCGGGAAATTCACCCCTCCACTTT. It encodes CATSRAGNSPLHF. The chain has TRBV15 and TRBJ1-6; D not resolved. V shed 1 base and J shed 7 bases, with 5 bases lying between them. This CDR3 comprises 13 residues. Germline-derived CDR1 and CDR2 are LNHNV and YYDKDF (reference sequence).

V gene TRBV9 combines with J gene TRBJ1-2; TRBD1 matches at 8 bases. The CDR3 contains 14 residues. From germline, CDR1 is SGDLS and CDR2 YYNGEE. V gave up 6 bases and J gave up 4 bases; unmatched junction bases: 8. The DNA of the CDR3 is TGTGCCAGCACCCAGACAGGGGTGGGCTATGGCTACACCTTC. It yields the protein CASTQTGVGYGYTF.

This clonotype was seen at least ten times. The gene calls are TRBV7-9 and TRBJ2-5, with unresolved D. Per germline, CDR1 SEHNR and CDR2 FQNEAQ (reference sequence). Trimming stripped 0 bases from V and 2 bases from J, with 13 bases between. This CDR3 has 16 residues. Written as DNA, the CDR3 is TGTGCCAGCAGCTTAGCGCATGAAACACCTCAAGAGACCCAGTACTTC. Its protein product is CASSLAHETPQETQYF.

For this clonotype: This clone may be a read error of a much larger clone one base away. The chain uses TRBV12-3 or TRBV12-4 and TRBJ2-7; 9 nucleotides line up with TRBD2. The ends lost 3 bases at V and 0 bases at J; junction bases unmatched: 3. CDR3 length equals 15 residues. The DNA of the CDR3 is TGTGCCAGCAGTTTTAGCGGGGGCGGCTCCTACGAGCAGTACTTC. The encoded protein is CASSFSGGGSYEQYF.

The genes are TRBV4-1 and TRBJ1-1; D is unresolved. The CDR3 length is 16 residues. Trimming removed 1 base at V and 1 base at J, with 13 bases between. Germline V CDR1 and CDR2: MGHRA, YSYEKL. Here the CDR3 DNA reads TGCGCCAGCAGCCAAGTCCGGGTTGAGGCGAACACTGAAGCTTTCTTT. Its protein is CASSQVRVEANTEAFF.

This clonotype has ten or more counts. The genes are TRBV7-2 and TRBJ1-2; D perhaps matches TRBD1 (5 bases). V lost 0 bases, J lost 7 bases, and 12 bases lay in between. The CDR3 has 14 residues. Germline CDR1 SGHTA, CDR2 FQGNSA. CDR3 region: CASSLASGMGGYTF. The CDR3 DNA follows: TGTGCCAGCAGCTTAGCCTCAGGGATGGGTGGCTACACCTTC.

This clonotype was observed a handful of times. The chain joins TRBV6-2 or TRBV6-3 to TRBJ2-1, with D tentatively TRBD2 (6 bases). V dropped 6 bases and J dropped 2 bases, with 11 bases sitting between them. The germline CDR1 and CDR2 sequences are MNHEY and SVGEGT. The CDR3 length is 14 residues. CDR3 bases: TGTGCCAGCAGCCGGGACTTTACCTACAATGAGCAGTTCTTC. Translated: CASSRDFTYNEQFF.

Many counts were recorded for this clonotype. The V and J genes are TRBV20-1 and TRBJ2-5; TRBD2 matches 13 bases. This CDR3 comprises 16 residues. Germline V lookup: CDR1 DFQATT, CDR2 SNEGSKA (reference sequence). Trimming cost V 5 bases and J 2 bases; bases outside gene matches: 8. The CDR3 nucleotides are TGCAGTGCTTTAGGACTAGCGGGAGCCTTTCAAGAGACCCAGTACTTC. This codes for CSALGLAGAFQETQYF.

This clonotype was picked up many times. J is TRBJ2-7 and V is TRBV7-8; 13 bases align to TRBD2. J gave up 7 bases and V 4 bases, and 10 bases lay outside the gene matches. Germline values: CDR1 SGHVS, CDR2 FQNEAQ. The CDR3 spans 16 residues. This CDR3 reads CASSSPGLAGQTEQYF. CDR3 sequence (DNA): TGTGCCAGCAGCTCCCCGGGACTAGCGGGACAAACGGAGCAGTACTTC. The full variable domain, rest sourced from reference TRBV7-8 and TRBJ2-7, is GAGVSQSPRYKVAKRGQDVALRCDPISGHVSLFWYQQALGQGPEFLTYFQNEAQLDKSGLPSDRFFAERPEGSVSTLKIQRTQQEDSAVYLCASSSPGLAGQTEQYFGPGTRLTVT.

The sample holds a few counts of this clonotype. The chain's CDR3 is CASSPLTSGAQETQYF. The DNA of the CDR3 is TGTGCCAGCAGCCCTCTGACTAGCGGAGCCCAAGAGACCCAGTACTTC. The chain has TRBV7-6 and TRBJ2-5; 9 bases are shared with TRBD2. Germline loops: CDR1 SGHVS, CDR2 FNYEAQ. This CDR3 is built from 16 residues. The junction had 8 bases not matched to a gene; V was cut back by 5 bases and J by 1 base.

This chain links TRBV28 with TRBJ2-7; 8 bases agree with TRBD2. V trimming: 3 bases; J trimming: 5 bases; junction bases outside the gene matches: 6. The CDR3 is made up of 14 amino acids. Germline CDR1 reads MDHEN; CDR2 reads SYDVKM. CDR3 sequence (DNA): TGTGCCAGCAGTTTGATGGGACTAGTCAACGAGCAGTACTTC. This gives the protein CASSLMGLVNEQYF.

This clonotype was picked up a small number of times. This CDR3 reads CASSPTTGTSTDTQYF. The CDR3 nucleotides are TGTGCCAGCAGTCCGACGACAGGGACTAGCACAGATACGCAGTATTTT. V is TRBV25-1 and J is TRBJ2-3; tentatively, D is TRBD1 (7 bases). V was pared by 5 bases and J by 0 bases, with 15 bases between. CDR1 MGHDK and CDR2 SYGVNS come from the germline V gene. The CDR3 has 16 amino acids.

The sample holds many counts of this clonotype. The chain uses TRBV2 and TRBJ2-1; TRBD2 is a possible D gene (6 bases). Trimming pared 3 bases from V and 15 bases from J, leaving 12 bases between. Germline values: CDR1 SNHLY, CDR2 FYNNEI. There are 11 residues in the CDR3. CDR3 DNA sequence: TGTGCCAGCAGTGATGGAGGGCCACGGTTCTTC. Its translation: CASSDGGPRFF.

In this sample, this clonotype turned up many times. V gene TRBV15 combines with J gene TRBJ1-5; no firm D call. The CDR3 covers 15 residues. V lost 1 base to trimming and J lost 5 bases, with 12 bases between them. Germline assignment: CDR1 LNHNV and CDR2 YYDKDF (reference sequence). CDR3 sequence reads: CATSRVGRGDQPQHF. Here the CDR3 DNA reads TGTGCCACCAGCAGAGTTGGGCGGGGAGATCAGCCCCAGCATTTT.

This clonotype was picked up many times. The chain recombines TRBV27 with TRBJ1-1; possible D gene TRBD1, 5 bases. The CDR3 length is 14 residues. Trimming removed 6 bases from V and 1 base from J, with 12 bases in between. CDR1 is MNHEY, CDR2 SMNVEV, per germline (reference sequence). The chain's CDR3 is CASRTGTENTEAFF. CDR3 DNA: TGTGCCAGCAGAACCGGGACGGAGAACACTGAAGCTTTCTTT.

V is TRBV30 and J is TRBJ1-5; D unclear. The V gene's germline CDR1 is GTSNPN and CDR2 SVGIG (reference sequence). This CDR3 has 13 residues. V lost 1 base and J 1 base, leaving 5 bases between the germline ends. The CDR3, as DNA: TGTGCCTGGAGTGGCCTAAGCAATCAGCCCCAGCATTTT. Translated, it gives CAWSGLSNQPQHF.

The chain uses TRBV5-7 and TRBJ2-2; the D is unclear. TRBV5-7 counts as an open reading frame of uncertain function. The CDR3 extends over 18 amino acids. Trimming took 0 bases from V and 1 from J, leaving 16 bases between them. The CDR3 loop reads CASSLAAEKYVNTGELFF. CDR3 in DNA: TGTGCCAGCAGCTTGGCGGCAGAGAAATATGTGAACACCGGGGAGCTGTTTTTT.